This passage covers 27 T cell receptor beta chains from one sample sequenced in a study of control samples from healthy donors and cancer patients. This table comes from immunoSEQ multiplex PCR, and its TCRdb copy is limited to in-frame clones, with some not included. The sample holds about 35,000 clones, roughly 92% seen once. Specimen: PBMCs. Every receptor here comes from a man in his forties or fifties with colorectal cancer.

The chain employs TRBV3-1 (or the pseudogene TRBV3-2) and TRBJ2-3; D tentatively reads TRBD1 or TRBD2 (6 bases each). Germline loops: CDR1 LGHDT, CDR2 YNNKEL (reference sequence). V lost 1 base to trimming and J lost 9 bases, with 20 bases between them. The CDR3 extends over 16 amino acids. The CDR3 DNA is TGTGCCAGCAGCCAAGTTGGACAGTTAACCGGGGGCACGCAGTATTTT. Protein: CASSQVGQLTGGTQYF.

The genes are TRBV11-2 and TRBJ1-1, with unresolved D. The germline V and J ends were trimmed by 0 bases and 5 bases, with 10 bases remaining between them. Germline loops: CDR1 SGHAT, CDR2 FQNNGV. CDR3 length: 14 residues. CDR3 amino acids: CASSLDWTRTEAFF. In DNA, the CDR3 is TGTGCCAGCAGCTTAGATTGGACTCGTACTGAAGCTTTCTTT.

This chain uses TRBV6-6 with TRBJ1-6; 9 positions agree with TRBD1. The length of the CDR3 is 15 residues. Trimming at V came to 7 bases and at J to 7 bases, leaving 8 bases not matched to a gene. CDR1 is MNHNY and CDR2 is SVGAGI in the germline V gene (reference sequence). As DNA, the CDR3 is TGTGCCAGCACCAGCGCCGGGACAGGGAATTCACCCCTCCACTTT. Its translation: CASTSAGTGNSPLHF.

This chain joins TRBV4-2 and TRBJ2-3; perhaps TRBD2 as D (6 bases). The CDR3 consists of 15 residues. Looked up from germline, CDR1 is LGHNA and CDR2 is YNFKEQ. Trimming shortened V by 4 bases and J by 2 bases, and 13 bases separated the two germline ends. The CDR3 here is CASSLFGGNTDTQYF. The CDR3 DNA is TGTGCCAGCAGCCTTTTCGGCGGGAACACAGATACGCAGTATTTT.

This chain joins TRBV2 and TRBJ1-5, with D possibly matching TRBD1 (5 bases). The germline V and J ends were trimmed by 3 bases and 4 bases, with 13 bases remaining between them. The CDR3 has 15 amino acids. The V gene's germline CDR1 is SNHLY and CDR2 FYNNEI. The CDR3 spells CASSEGGVGNQPQHF. Here the CDR3 DNA reads TGTGCCAGCAGTGAGGGAGGGGTGGGAAATCAGCCCCAGCATTTT.

This clone was detected only once. The J gene is TRBJ1-2, the V gene TRBV10-3; 12 bases map to TRBD1. V lost 3 bases to trimming and J lost 6 bases; unmatched junction nucleotides: 8. In germline, CDR1 is ENHRY, CDR2 SYGVKD. This CDR3 comprises 16 residues. CDR3 loop: CAISDGTGGPLDGYTF. CDR3 nucleotides: TGTGCCATCAGTGATGGGACAGGGGGCCCACTAGATGGCTACACCTTC.

The rearrangement uses TRBV3-1 (or the pseudogene TRBV3-2) and TRBJ1-3; D perhaps matches TRBD1 (5 bases). The CDR3 sequence is 14 residues long. Germline V gene lookup returns CDR1 LGHDT and CDR2 YNNKEL (reference sequence). Trimming removed 1 base from V and 4 bases from J, with 8 bases in between. CDR3 in DNA: TGTGCCAGCAGCCAAGGTGGGGCGGGAAACACCATATATTTT. This sequence encodes CASSQGGAGNTIYF.

The rearrangement links TRBV7-2 to TRBJ2-7, with 8 positions matching TRBD1. CDR3 length: 14 residues. V lost 5 bases and J lost 2; bases outside the gene matches: 5. The germline V gene has CDR1 SGHTA and CDR2 FQGNSA. The CDR3 DNA is TGTGCCAGCAGCCCGACAGGGGTGACCTACGAGCAGTACTTC. It codes for CASSPTGVTYEQYF.

CDR3 amino acids: CASRTLAGGPGELFF. The CDR3 DNA is TGTGCCAGCAGAACTCTAGCGGGGGGGCCCGGGGAGCTGTTTTTT. The rearrangement uses TRBV2 and TRBJ2-2, with 12 bases aligning to TRBD2. With V trimmed by 6 bases and J by 6 bases, 5 bases remained unmatched. This CDR3 comprises 15 residues. Looked up from germline, CDR1 is SNHLY and CDR2 is FYNNEI. Drawing the rest from reference TRBV2 and TRBJ2-2, the complete variable domain is EPEVTQTPSHQVTQMGQEVILRCVPISNHLYFYWYRQILGQKVEFLVSFYNNEISEKSEIFDDQFSVERPDGSNFTLKIRSTKLEDSAMYFCASRTLAGGPGELFFGEGSRLTVL.

The chain recombines TRBV11-2 with TRBJ2-7; the D is unclear. This CDR3 is built from 15 residues. CDR1 and CDR2 from the germline V gene are SGHAT and FQNNGV. Trimming cost V 3 bases and J 0 bases, with 12 bases left between them. Here the CDR3 reads CASSFSSKGSYEQYF. The CDR3 DNA sequence: TGTGCCAGCAGCTTCAGCTCGAAAGGCTCCTACGAGCAGTACTTC.

This chain links TRBV7-3 with TRBJ1-6; D gene ambiguous. Germline lookup yields CDR1 SGHTA and CDR2 FQGTGA. The CDR3 length is 14 residues. V dropped 5 bases and J dropped 9 bases, with 14 bases sitting between them. CDR3 sequence (DNA): TGTGCCAGCAGCCCCGTGGTCGCGGGTTCACCCCTCCACTTT. Translated: CASSPVVAGSPLHF.

The sample holds one count of this clone. The chain joins TRBV11-3 to TRBJ1-2, with D unresolved. The V gene's germline CDR1 is SGHNT and CDR2 YENEEA. V lost 6 bases and J lost 4, with 15 bases in between. The CDR3 sequence is 14 residues long. DNA of the CDR3: TGTGCCAGCAGGGAATTGGGTGATCCCTATGGCTACACCTTC. It codes for CASRELGDPYGYTF.

This chain joins TRBV3-1 (or the pseudogene TRBV3-2) and TRBJ1-2; TRBD1 matches at 7 bases. The J segment lost 5 bases and the V segment lost 2 bases, leaving 5 bases of the junction unmatched. CDR3 length: 14 amino acids. Germline CDR1 reads LGHDT; CDR2 reads YNNKEL (reference sequence). The chain's CDR3 is CASSQLQGRYGYTF. The CDR3 coding sequence is TGTGCCAGCAGCCAACTACAGGGGCGGTATGGCTACACCTTC.

V usage is TRBV5-1 and J usage is TRBJ1-2; TRBD1 matches at 11 bases. CDR1 SGHRS and CDR2 YFSETQ come from the germline V gene. J gave up 7 bases and V 2 bases, and 1 base lay outside the gene matches. This CDR3 comprises 13 residues. The CDR3 is CASSLGQGAGYTF. CDR3 nucleotides: TGCGCCAGCAGCTTAGGACAGGGGGCTGGCTACACCTTC. Full variable domain (outside the CDR3, taken from reference TRBV5-1 and TRBJ1-2): KAGVTQTPRYLIKTRGQQVTLSCSPISGHRSVSWYQQTPGQGLQFLFEYFSETQRNKGNFPGRFSGRQFSNSRSEMNVSTLELGDSALYLCASSLGQGAGYTFGSGTRLTVV.

The genes are TRBV11-3 and TRBJ2-7; D unresolved. Germline CDR1 and CDR2: SGHNT and YENEEA. Between the trimmed V and J ends, which lost 5 bases and 1 base, there was a span of 27 bases. This CDR3 spans 19 amino acids. The CDR3 spells CASSLTGHFSPRASYEQYF. CDR3 bases: TGTGCCAGCAGCCTCACCGGGCACTTTTCCCCCAGAGCGTCCTACGAGCAGTACTTC.

The chain combines TRBV7-9 with TRBJ1-1; no definite D call. The CDR3 has 15 residues. Trimming took 3 bases from V and 0 from J, leaving 11 bases between them. Germline-derived CDR1 and CDR2 are SEHNR and FQNEAQ (reference sequence). The CDR3 DNA sequence: TGTGCCAGCAGCTTTTGGGCAGGAATGAACACTGAAGCTTTCTTT. Residues: CASSFWAGMNTEAFF.

This sequence joins TRBV5-6 and TRBJ2-7, with a possible D match to TRBD1 (6 bases). Trimming took 4 bases from V and 3 from J, leaving 8 bases between them. Germline CDR1 is SGHDT and CDR2 is YYEEEE. The CDR3 runs 12 residues. CDR3 loop: CASSPQGYEQYF. CDR3 bases: TGTGCCAGCAGCCCACAGGGCTACGAGCAGTACTTC.

The V gene is TRBV7-2, the J gene TRBJ2-2, with 12 bases fitting TRBD2. With 0 bases clipped from V and 6 bases from J, the junction kept 2 bases outside the gene matches. Germline CDR1 SGHTA, CDR2 FQGNSA. The length of the CDR3 is 16 residues. The CDR3 sequence is CASSLAASGGAGELFF. The DNA of the CDR3 is TGTGCCAGCAGCTTAGCAGCTAGCGGGGGGGCCGGGGAGCTGTTTTTT.

Note on this clone: At one boundary the junction diverges from the germline segment, which might be a read error. The V gene is TRBV7-3, the J gene TRBJ1-5; D is unclear. Germline lookup yields CDR1 SGHTA and CDR2 FQGTGA. This CDR3 comprises 14 residues. The CDR3 region has the DNA TGTGCCAGCAGCTTAACTAATCAGAATCAGTCCCAGCATTTT. Amino acids: CASSLTNQNQSQHF.

The genes are TRBV24-1 and TRBJ2-2; TRBD1 matches 9 bases. Germline CDR1 KGHDR, CDR2 SFDVKD. The trim removed 4 bases at V and 4 bases at J, leaving 12 bases unmatched. The CDR3 loop spans 18 amino acids. The CDR3 region has the DNA TGTGCCACCAGTGACACCTCCCGACAGGGGGGGGGCACCGGGGAGCTGTTTTTT. This encodes CATSDTSRQGGGTGELFF.

This clone came up once. The chain links TRBV5-8 to TRBJ1-1; D is undetermined. The CDR3 spans 14 residues. V lost 4 bases, J lost 1 base, and 11 bases lay in between. CDR1 is SGHTS and CDR2 is YDEGEE in the germline V gene. CDR3 nucleotides: TGTGCCAGCAGCCGCGGACGGGCGAACACTGAAGCTTTCTTT. It codes for CASSRGRANTEAFF.

This clone has just a few counts. This chain joins TRBV11-2 and TRBJ2-3; 7 bases map to TRBD2. The CDR3 is made up of 15 amino acids. The J segment lost 3 bases and the V segment lost 5 bases, leaving 8 bases of the junction unmatched. Germline assignment: CDR1 SGHAT and CDR2 FQNNGV. The DNA for the CDR3 is TGTGCCAGCAGCCTCGTCGGGGGGTGGACAGATACGCAGTATTTT. Its translation is CASSLVGGWTDTQYF.

V usage is TRBV27 and J usage is TRBJ2-7, with 11 bases fitting TRBD1. CDR1 and CDR2 from the germline V gene are MNHEY and SMNVEV (reference sequence). Trimming cost V 4 bases and J 3 bases; bases outside gene matches: 5. CDR3 length equals 15 residues. CDR3 sequence: CASSSPGQGDYEQYF. The CDR3 DNA follows: TGTGCCAGCAGTTCTCCGGGACAGGGGGACTACGAGCAGTACTTC.

This clone was counted only a few times. The V call is TRBV7-6, the J call TRBJ2-7; 8 bases map to TRBD2. The CDR3 consists of 13 residues. V gave up 4 bases and J gave up 6 bases; unmatched junction bases: 5. Per the germline V gene, CDR1 is SGHVS and CDR2 is FNYEAQ. The CDR3, as DNA: TGTGCCAGCAGCTCGCGGACTAGCTCCGAGCAGTACTTC. Protein product: CASSSRTSSEQYF.

The chain is built from TRBV29-1 and TRBJ2-1; D perhaps matches TRBD1 (6 bases). The length of the CDR3 is 14 residues. Germline V lookup: CDR1 SQVTM, CDR2 ANQGSEA. Trimming left V 2 bases short and J 2 bases short, with 10 bases between. Written as DNA, the CDR3 is TGCAGCGTTGAACCCAGGGGTCCCTACAATGAGCAGTTCTTC. Its translation is CSVEPRGPYNEQFF.

The rearrangement joins TRBV11-2 to TRBJ1-6; D remains ambiguous. The CDR3 contains 15 residues. The germline CDR1 and CDR2 sequences are SGHAT and FQNNGV. V shed 5 bases and J shed 4 bases, with 12 bases lying between them. The CDR3 coding sequence is TGTGCCAGCAGCGAACAGAACTCGTATAATTCACCCCTCCACTTT. Translating gives CASSEQNSYNSPLHF. The full variable domain, in which reference TRBV11-2 and TRBJ1-6 provide the parts outside the CDR3, is EAGVAQSPRYKIIEKRQSVAFWCNPISGHATLYWYQQILGQGPKLLIQFQNNGVVDDSQLPKDRFSAERLKGVDSTLKIQPAKLEDSAVYLCASSEQNSYNSPLHFGNGTRLTVT.

This rearrangement joins TRBV7-9 to TRBJ1-1; a possible D gene is TRBD1 (5 bases). The CDR3 spans 17 residues. From germline, CDR1 is SEHNR and CDR2 FQNEAQ (reference sequence). Trimming took 5 bases from V and 1 from J, leaving 20 bases between them. The chain's CDR3 is CASSPLAIGGENTEAFF. CDR3 nucleotide sequence: TGTGCCAGCAGCCCACTAGCAATCGGGGGGGAGAACACTGAAGCTTTCTTT.